This TCR beta chain was sequenced in a study of blood T cell repertoires in COVID-19. Study-level background: PBMCs, B-cell-depleted T cells, or T cells were the source of the cDNA or gDNA that made up the material.

Study members were between roughly 18 and 89 years old and lived in some 22 US regions. This CDR3 region has 14 residues. The V gene lost 4 bases and the J gene lost 3 bases, with 12 bases spanning the gap. Germline CDR1 reads PRHDT; CDR2 reads FYEKMQ (reference sequence). In the authors' methods: From reference gene primer amplification, estimates of nucleated cell counts were derived. Measured with immunoSEQ multiplex PCR; TCRdb has only the in-frame clones, and not every one. The V and J calls and clone size come from that table; D and trimming were worked out from the DNA. In the table there are about 270,000 clones, 85% to 90% of which are singletons.

This rearrangement joins TRBV13 to TRBJ1-2, with D tentatively TRBD1 (6 bases). The TCR sequence derives from a woman aged 18-29 years who had recovered from COVID-19. The sample was PBMCs or T cells enriched from blood (not recorded which). In nucleotides, the CDR3 is TGTGCCAGCAGCTCCCGACAGGTCTACTATGGCTACACCTTC. This sequence encodes CASSSRQVYYGYTF.